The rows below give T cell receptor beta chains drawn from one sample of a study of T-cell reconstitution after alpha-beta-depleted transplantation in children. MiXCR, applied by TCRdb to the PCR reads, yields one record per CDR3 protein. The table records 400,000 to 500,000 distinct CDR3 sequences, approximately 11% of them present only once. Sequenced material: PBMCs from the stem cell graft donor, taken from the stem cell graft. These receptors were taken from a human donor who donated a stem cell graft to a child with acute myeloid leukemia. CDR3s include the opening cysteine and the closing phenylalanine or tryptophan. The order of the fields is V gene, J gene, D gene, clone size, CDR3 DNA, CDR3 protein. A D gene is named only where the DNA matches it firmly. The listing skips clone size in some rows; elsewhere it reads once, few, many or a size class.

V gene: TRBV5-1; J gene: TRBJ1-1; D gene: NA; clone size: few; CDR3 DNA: TGCGCCAGCAGCCCGGCAGACGGGTGGGTGACTGAAGCTTTCTTT; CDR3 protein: CASSPADGWVTEAFF
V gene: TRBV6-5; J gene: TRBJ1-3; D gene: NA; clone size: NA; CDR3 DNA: TGTGCCAGCAGTTATGGGAGCCTGAGCTCTGGAAACACCATATATTTT; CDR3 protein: CASSYGSLSSGNTIYF
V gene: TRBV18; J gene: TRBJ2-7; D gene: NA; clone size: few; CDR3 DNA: TGTGCCAGCTCACCCGCGAGCTACGAGCAGTACTTC; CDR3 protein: CASSPASYEQYF
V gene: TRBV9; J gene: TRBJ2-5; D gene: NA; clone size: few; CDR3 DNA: TGTGCCAGCAGCCGTACAGCGAGGTGGGAGACCCAGTACTTC; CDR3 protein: CASSRTARWETQYF
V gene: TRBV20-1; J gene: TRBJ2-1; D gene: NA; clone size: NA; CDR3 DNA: TGCAGTGCTAGTTTCCGCACGGAGCAGTTCTTC; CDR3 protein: CSASFRTEQFF
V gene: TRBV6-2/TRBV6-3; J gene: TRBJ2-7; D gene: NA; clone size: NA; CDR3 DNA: TGTGCCAGCAGTTCTGTCGGGGGTAACTACGAGCAGTACTTC; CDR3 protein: CASSSVGGNYEQYF
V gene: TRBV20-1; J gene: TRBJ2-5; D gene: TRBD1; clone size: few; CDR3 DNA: TGCAGTGCTAGAGATAGTGTGGGGACAGGGCGGGGGACCCAGTACTTC; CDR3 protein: CSARDSVGTGRGTQYF
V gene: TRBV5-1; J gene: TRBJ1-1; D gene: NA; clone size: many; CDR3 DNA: TGCGCCAGCAGCTTGGAACAGGTGAACACTGAAGCTTTCTTT; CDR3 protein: CASSLEQVNTEAFF
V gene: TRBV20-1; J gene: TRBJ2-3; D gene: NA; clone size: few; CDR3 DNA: TGCAGTGCTAGCCGATTCAGGGAAGGGACGCAGTATTTT; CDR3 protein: CSASRFREGTQYF
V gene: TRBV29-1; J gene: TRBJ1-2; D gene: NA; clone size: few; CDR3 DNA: TGCAGCGTTTGGTCCGGGTATGGCTACACCTTC; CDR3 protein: CSVWSGYGYTF
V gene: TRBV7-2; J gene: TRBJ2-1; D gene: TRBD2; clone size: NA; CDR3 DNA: TGTGCCAGCAGCTCGGGACTAGCGGGGGGTGAGCAGTTCTTC; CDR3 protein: CASSSGLAGGEQFF
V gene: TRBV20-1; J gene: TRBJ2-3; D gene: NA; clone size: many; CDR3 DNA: TGCAGTGCTAGAGACAGTATCCGGGATACGCAGTATTTT; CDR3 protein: CSARDSIRDTQYF
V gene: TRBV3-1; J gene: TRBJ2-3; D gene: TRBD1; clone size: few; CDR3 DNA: TGTGCCAGCAGCCAAGTACAGGGGTACACAGATACGCAGTATTTT; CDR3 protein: CASSQVQGYTDTQYF
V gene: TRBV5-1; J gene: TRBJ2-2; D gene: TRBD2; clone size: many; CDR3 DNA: TGCGCCAGCAGCTCTAGCGGGGGGACCACCGGGGAGCTGTTTTTT; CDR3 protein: CASSSSGGTTGELFF
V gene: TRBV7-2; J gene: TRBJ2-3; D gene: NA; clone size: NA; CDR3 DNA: TGTGCCAGCAGCTTAGAGGCTCTACCAGATACGCAGTATTTT; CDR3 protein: CASSLEALPDTQYF
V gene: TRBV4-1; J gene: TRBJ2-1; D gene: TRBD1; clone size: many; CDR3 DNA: TGCGCCAGCAGCCCGAGACAGGGTCCTATTTCGAATGAGCAGTTCTTC; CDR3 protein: CASSPRQGPISNEQFF
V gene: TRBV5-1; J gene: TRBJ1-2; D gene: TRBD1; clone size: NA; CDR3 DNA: TGCGCCAGCAGGACAGGGGGAAGCTATGGCTACACCTTC; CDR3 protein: CASRTGGSYGYTF
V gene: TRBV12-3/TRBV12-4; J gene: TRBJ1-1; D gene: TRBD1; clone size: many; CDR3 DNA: TGTGCCAGCAGCCCGACAGGGGGCCGTGCTGAAGCTTTCTTT; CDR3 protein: CASSPTGGRAEAFF
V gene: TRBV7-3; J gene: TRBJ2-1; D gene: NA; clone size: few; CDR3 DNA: TGTGCCAGCAGCCTACTAGTGGGGGCCAATGAGCAGTTCTTC; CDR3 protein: CASSLLVGANEQFF
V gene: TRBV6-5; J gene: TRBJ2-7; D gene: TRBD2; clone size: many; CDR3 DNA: TGTGCCAGCAGTCTCCGGGGGGAGGGGTACGAGCAGTACTTC; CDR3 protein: CASSLRGEGYEQYF
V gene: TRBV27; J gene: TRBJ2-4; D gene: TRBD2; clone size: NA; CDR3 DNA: TGTGCCAGCAGTTCGCCCGGGGAGGGGAGAAACATTCAGTACTTC; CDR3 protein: CASSSPGEGRNIQYF
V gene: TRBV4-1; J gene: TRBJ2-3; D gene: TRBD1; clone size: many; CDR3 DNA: TGCGCCAGCAGCCAACGACAGGGGGATACGCAGTATTTT; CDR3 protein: CASSQRQGDTQYF
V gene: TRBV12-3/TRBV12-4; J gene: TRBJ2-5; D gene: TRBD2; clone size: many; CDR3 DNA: TGTGCCAGCAGCCCCGCTGTTGATAGCGGGATTGAAAGAGAGACCCAGTACTTC; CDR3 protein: CASSPAVDSGIERETQYF
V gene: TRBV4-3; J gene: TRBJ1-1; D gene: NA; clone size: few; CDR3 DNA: TGCGCCAGCAGCCAAGATCTAAGCACTGAAGCTTTCTTT; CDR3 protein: CASSQDLSTEAFF
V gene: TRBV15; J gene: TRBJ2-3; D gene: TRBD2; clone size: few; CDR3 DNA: TGTGCCACCAGCAGCGATAGCGGGAGGGTCGATACGCAGTATTTT; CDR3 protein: CATSSDSGRVDTQYF
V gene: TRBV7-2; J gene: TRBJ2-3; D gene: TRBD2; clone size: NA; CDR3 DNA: TGTGCCAGCGGAGCGGGAGGATGGGCAGATACGCAGTATTTT; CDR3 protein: CASGAGGWADTQYF
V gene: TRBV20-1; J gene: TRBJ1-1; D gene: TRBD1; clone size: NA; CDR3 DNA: TGCAGTGCTAGACAAGCAGGCAGGGGGAAGACTGAAGCTTTCTTT; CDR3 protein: CSARQAGRGKTEAFF
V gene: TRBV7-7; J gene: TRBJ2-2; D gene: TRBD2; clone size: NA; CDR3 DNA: TGTGCTAGCAGCTTACCCCCCCGACTAGCGGGAGGACTAAACACCGGGGAGCTGTTTTTT; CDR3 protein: CASSLPPRLAGGLNTGELFF
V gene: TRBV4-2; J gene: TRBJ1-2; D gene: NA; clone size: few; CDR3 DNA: TGTGCCAGCAGCCAAGTGGTATCCGGAGGTGATTATGGCTACACCTTC; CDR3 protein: CASSQVVSGGDYGYTF
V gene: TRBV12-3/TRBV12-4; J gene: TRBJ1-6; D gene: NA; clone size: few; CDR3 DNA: TGTGCCAGCAGTTTAGTCTCAGGGAATTCACCCCTCCACTTT; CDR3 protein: CASSLVSGNSPLHF
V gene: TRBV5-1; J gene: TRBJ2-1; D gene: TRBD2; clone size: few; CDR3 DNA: TGCGCCAGCAGCGGGCGGGGGAGGGTCTCCTACAATGAGCAGTTCTTC; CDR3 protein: CASSGRGRVSYNEQFF
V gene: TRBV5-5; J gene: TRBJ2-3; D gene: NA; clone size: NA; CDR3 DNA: TGTGCCAGCACCAAAGGGGGGCCTACAGATACGCAGTATTTT; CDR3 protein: CASTKGGPTDTQYF
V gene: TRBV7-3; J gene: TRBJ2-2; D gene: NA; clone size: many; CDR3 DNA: TGTGCCAGCAGCCCCTGGAACACCGGGGAGCTGTTTTTT; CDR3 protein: CASSPWNTGELFF
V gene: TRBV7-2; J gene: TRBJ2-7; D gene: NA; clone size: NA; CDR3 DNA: TGTGCCAGCAGCCCCCCCGTTACCTACGAGCAGTACTTC; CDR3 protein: CASSPPVTYEQYF
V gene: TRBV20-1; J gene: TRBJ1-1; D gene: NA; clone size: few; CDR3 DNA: TGCAGTGCTTACCCGGTCGGGCAGAACACTGAAGCTTTCTTT; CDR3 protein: CSAYPVGQNTEAFF
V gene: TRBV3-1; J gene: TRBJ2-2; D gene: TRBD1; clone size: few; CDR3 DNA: TGTGCCAGCAGCAAAGACTACGGGACAGGGGCTTCGAACACCGGGGAGCTGTTTTTT; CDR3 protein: CASSKDYGTGASNTGELFF
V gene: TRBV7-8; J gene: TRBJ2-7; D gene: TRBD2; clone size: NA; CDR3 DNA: TGTGCCAGCAGCTTAGGGGGGGGAGCCCAGGGGCAGTACTTC; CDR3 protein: CASSLGGGAQGQYF
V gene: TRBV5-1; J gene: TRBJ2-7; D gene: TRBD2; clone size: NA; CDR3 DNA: TGCGCCAGCAGCTTGGAAAGCGGGAGGTCCGTCGAGCAGTACTTC; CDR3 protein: CASSLESGRSVEQYF
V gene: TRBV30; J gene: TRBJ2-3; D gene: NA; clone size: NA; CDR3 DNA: TGTGCCTGGAGTGTAGGAAGCACAGATACGCAGTATTTT; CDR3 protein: CAWSVGSTDTQYF
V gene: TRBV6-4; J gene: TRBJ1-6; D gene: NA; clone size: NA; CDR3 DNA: TGTGCCAGCAGTCAAAGAATAAATTCACCCCTCCACTTT; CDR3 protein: CASSQRINSPLHF
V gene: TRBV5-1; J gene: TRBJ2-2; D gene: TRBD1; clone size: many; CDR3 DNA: TGCGCCAGCAGCCTTGACAGGGTCAACGGGGAGCTGTTTTTT; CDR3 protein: CASSLDRVNGELFF
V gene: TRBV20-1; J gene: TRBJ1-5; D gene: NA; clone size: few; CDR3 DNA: TGCAGTGCTAGGCCGGGAGCTTTCAATCAGCCCCAGCATTTT; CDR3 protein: CSARPGAFNQPQHF
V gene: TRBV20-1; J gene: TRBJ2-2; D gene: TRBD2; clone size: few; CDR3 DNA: TGCAGTGCTAGAGATCTCACTAGCGGTCGCACCGGGGAGCTGTTTTTT; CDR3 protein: CSARDLTSGRTGELFF
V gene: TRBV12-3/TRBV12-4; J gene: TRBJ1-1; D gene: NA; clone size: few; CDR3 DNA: TGTGCCAGCAGTCCGCCATGGGGGGTTGGCACTGAAGCTTTCTTT; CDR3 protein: CASSPPWGVGTEAFF
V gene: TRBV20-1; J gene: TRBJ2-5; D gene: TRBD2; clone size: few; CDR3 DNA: TGCAGTGCGCGGGGGACTAGCGCTTTGGGTCTCCAGGAGACCCAGTACTTC; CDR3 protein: CSARGTSALGLQETQYF
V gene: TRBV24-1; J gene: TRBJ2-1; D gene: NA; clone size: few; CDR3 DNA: TGTGCCACCAGTGACGGACGATCGTGGGCCGGCAATGAGCAGTTCTTC; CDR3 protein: CATSDGRSWAGNEQFF
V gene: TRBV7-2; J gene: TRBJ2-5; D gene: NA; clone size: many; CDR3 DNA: TGTGCCAGCAGCTTGTCGGAGACCCAGTACTTC; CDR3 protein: CASSLSETQYF
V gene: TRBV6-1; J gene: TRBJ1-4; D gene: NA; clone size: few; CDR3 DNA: TGTGCCAGCAGTGTAACTGCAACTAATGAAAAACTGTTTTTT; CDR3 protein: CASSVTATNEKLFF
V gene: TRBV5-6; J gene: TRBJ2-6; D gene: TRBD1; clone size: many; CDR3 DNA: TGTGCCAGCAAGCCGAACAGGGGTAGCTTTGGGGCCAACGTCCTGACTTTC; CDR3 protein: CASKPNRGSFGANVLTF